A single sample is the source of the 21 T cell receptor beta chains below, sequenced in a study of cytomegalovirus exposure and HLA in healthy donors. Use of 60 Vbeta and 13 Jbeta primers characterized the PCR. Here immunoSEQ multiplex PCR was the method, and the copy in TCRdb shows in-frame clones only, minus some. Counted here are a few hundred thousand clones, around 80% occurring once; the ten biggest clones make up more than 0.45%. Sequenced material: PBMCs. The receptors were gathered from a woman aged 35 to 49 in good health and CMV-seronegative.

The chain carries TRBV5-4 and TRBJ2-4; 8 bases are shared with TRBD2. The germline gives CDR1 SGHNT, CDR2 YYREEE (reference sequence). The CDR3 runs to 16 residues. V lost 1 base, J lost 1 base, and 4 bases stayed unmatched. This CDR3 is CASSLQIAGAKNIQYF. CDR3 DNA sequence: TGTGCCAGCAGCTTGCAGATAGCGGGGGCCAAAAACATTCAGTACTTC.

The chain joins TRBV28 to TRBJ1-5; D possibly corresponds to TRBD1 (6 bases). Trimming removed 7 bases at V and 3 bases at J, with 10 bases between. In germline, CDR1 is MDHEN, CDR2 SYDVKM. This CDR3 region has 13 residues. The CDR3 region has the DNA TGTGCCAGCAACCGGGACAACAATCAGCCCCAGCATTTT. The encoded protein is CASNRDNNQPQHF.

This chain joins TRBV7-2 and TRBJ1-1; TRBD1 aligns across 7 bases. Germline CDR1 SGHTA, CDR2 FQGNSA. CDR3 length equals 15 residues. V shed 5 bases and J 2 bases; nucleotides not matched to a gene: 8. In DNA, the CDR3 is TGTGCCAGCAGCCCAACTGGGACAGCTAACACTGAAGCTTTCTTT. Protein product: CASSPTGTANTEAFF.

The chain is built from TRBV29-1 and TRBJ1-1; 10 nucleotides agree with TRBD1. The V gene's germline CDR1 is SQVTM and CDR2 ANQGSEA. After removal of 0 bases from V and 6 bases from J, the junction contained 19 bases not matched to a gene. This CDR3 has 19 amino acids. The CDR3 region is CSVEDKAADRGRIKAEAFF. CDR3 DNA: TGCAGCGTTGAAGATAAAGCGGCAGACAGGGGGCGCATTAAGGCTGAAGCTTTCTTT.

J is TRBJ2-7 and V is TRBV6-1; TRBD1 aligns across 7 bases. Trimming cost V 6 bases and J 0 bases; bases outside gene matches: 5. The CDR3 is 14 amino acids. Germline V gene lookup returns CDR1 MNHNS and CDR2 SASEGT. CDR3 coding DNA: TGTGCCAGCAGCGAGACAGGGAGCTCCTACGAGCAGTACTTC. Its protein is CASSETGSSYEQYF.

V and J are TRBV5-8 and TRBJ2-2, with unresolved D. CDR3 length: 13 residues. Germline loops: CDR1 SGHTS, CDR2 YDEGEE. V shed 0 bases and J shed 7 bases, with 7 bases lying between them. The CDR3 protein is CASSLVRNGELFF. CDR3 sequence (DNA): TGTGCCAGCAGCTTGGTGAGGAACGGGGAGCTGTTTTTT.

The rearrangement links TRBV30 to TRBJ2-5; 9 positions match TRBD1. CDR1 is GTSNPN, CDR2 SVGIG, per germline (reference sequence). J lost 2 bases, V lost 4 bases, and 8 bases had no gene match. CDR3 length: 15 residues. The DNA of the CDR3 is TGTGCCTGGACAACCAACAGGGGGCTTCAAGAGACCCAGTACTTC. Its translation: CAWTTNRGLQETQYF. Supplemented by reference TRBV30 and TRBJ2-5, the full variable domain reads SQTIHQWPATLVQPVGSPLSLECTVEGTSNPNLYWYRQAAGRGLQLLFYSVGIGQISSEVPQNLSASRPQDRQFILSSKKLLLSDSGFYLCAWTTNRGLQETQYFGPGTRLLVL.

The chain links TRBV6-5 to TRBJ1-1; D may be TRBD1 (6 bases). The CDR3 is 16 amino acids. The germline V and J ends were trimmed by 4 bases and 3 bases, with 18 bases remaining between them. Germline CDR1 and CDR2: MNHEY and SVGAGI. The CDR3 here is CASSLSVQGGDTEAFF. For the CDR3, the DNA is TGTGCCAGCAGTTTATCGGTACAGGGAGGGGACACTGAAGCTTTCTTT.

The CDR3 here is CASSPRTGRNYGYTF. In DNA, the CDR3 is TGTGCCAGCAGCCCCAGGACAGGGCGGAACTATGGCTACACCTTC. The chain has TRBV6-5 and TRBJ1-2; 8 bases align to TRBD1. Germline V gene lookup returns CDR1 MNHEY and CDR2 SVGAGI. The CDR3 spans 15 residues. The junction had 8 bases not matched to a gene; V was cut back by 6 bases and J by 2 bases.

This clone was detected once. Other DNA sequences from this sample encode an identical CDR3 as well. The gene calls are TRBV5-1 and TRBJ1-5; 9 bases match TRBD1. V dropped 0 bases and J dropped 5; count of bases not matched to a gene: 0. Looked up from germline, CDR1 is SGHRS and CDR2 is YFSETQ. This CDR3 contains 14 residues. CDR3 loop: CASSLGQGDQPQHF. The CDR3 coding sequence is TGCGCCAGCAGCTTGGGACAGGGGGATCAGCCCCAGCATTTT. Supplemented by reference TRBV5-1 and TRBJ1-5, the full variable domain reads KAGVTQTPRYLIKTRGQQVTLSCSPISGHRSVSWYQQTPGQGLQFLFEYFSETQRNKGNFPGRFSGRQFSNSRSEMNVSTLELGDSALYLCASSLGQGDQPQHFGDGTRLSIL.

This clone has just a few counts. The gene calls are TRBV29-1 and TRBJ1-2; the D is unclear. Trimming pared 4 bases from V and 5 bases from J, leaving 8 bases between. Germline V lookup: CDR1 SQVTM, CDR2 ANQGSEA. The CDR3 length is 11 residues. CDR3 coding DNA: TGCAGCGTTGGGGAGGGTTATGGCTACACCTTC. Its translation is CSVGEGYGYTF.

This chain links TRBV4-2 with TRBJ1-4, with 7 bases matching TRBD1. The CDR3 is 17 amino acids. With 4 bases clipped from V and 3 bases from J, the junction kept 11 bases outside the gene matches. The germline CDR1 and CDR2 sequences are LGHNA and YNFKEQ. The CDR3 bases are TGTGCCAGCAGCCCCCGACAGGGTGAGCTAGCTAATGAAAAACTGTTTTTT. Its protein is CASSPRQGELANEKLFF.

In its sample, this clone was seen once. This chain joins TRBV28 and TRBJ1-2; D is unresolved. The CDR3 extends over 15 amino acids. CDR1 is MDHEN and CDR2 is SYDVKM in the germline V gene. V lost 6 bases to trimming and J lost 3 bases, with 17 bases between them. CDR3 bases: TGTGCCAGCAGACTCCCTATGGGAGGTCACTATGGCTACACCTTC. This translates into CASRLPMGGHYGYTF.

The chain links TRBV19 to TRBJ2-2; 8 nucleotides line up with TRBD1. Trimming removed 1 base from V and 2 bases from J; junction bases left unmatched: 3. Germline CDR1 LNHDA, CDR2 SQIVND (reference sequence). The CDR3 runs 16 residues. The CDR3 region is CASSIVGTGNTGELFF. Here the CDR3 DNA reads TGTGCCAGTAGTATAGTAGGGACAGGTAACACCGGGGAGCTGTTTTTT.

This clone was found once. This chain joins TRBV6-1 and TRBJ2-7, with TRBD1 identical over 7 bases. The V gene's germline CDR1 is MNHNS and CDR2 SASEGT. V dropped 2 bases and J dropped 2; count of bases not matched to a gene: 9. CDR3 length equals 16 residues. The CDR3 DNA is TGTGCCAGCAGTGAACCGGGAAGGCAGGGGGCCTACGAGCAGTACTTC. Translating gives CASSEPGRQGAYEQYF.

This rearrangement joins TRBV30 to TRBJ2-1; a weak D match, TRBD2 (6 bases). CDR1 GTSNPN and CDR2 SVGIG come from the germline V gene (reference sequence). The CDR3 loop spans 15 amino acids. Between the trimmed V and J ends, which lost 0 bases and 0 bases, there was a span of 9 bases. This chain's CDR3 is CAWSVRGSSYNEQFF. Here the CDR3 DNA reads TGTGCCTGGAGTGTACGGGGGAGCTCCTACAATGAGCAGTTCTTC. Full variable domain (outside the CDR3, taken from reference TRBV30 and TRBJ2-1): SQTIHQWPATLVQPVGSPLSLECTVEGTSNPNLYWYRQAAGRGLQLLFYSVGIGQISSEVPQNLSASRPQDRQFILSSKKLLLSDSGFYLCAWSVRGSSYNEQFFGPGTRLTVL.

The chain combines TRBV5-4 with TRBJ2-2, with TRBD1 matching over 8 bases. CDR3 length: 17 residues. V shed 4 bases, J shed 6 bases, and the junction held 14 bases outside the gene matches. Germline CDR1 and CDR2: SGHNT and YYREEE (reference sequence). CDR3 nucleotides: TGTGCCAGCAGCCCGAGAGCAGGACAGGGTAATGCCGGGGAGCTGTTTTTT. Translated: CASSPRAGQGNAGELFF.

The chain employs TRBV30 and TRBJ1-2, with TRBD1 as a possible D gene (6 bases). V was clipped by 4 bases and J by 8 bases, with 17 bases between them. CDR1 and CDR2 (germline): GTSNPN, SVGIG (reference sequence). There are 13 residues in the CDR3. CDR3 residues: CAWTKTGLNGYTF. In DNA, the CDR3 is TGTGCCTGGACCAAAACAGGGTTAAACGGCTACACCTTC.

The chain carries TRBV5-1 and TRBJ2-7, with D maybe TRBD2 (7 bases). Germline V lookup: CDR1 SGHRS, CDR2 YFSETQ. V gave up 4 bases and J gave up 7 bases, with 18 bases separating them. The CDR3 runs to 14 residues. CDR3 in DNA: TGCGCCAGCAGCCCAACGGCGGGGGCGGGTGAGCAGTACTTC. Its protein is CASSPTAGAGEQYF.

This clone was recorded a few times. V and J are TRBV5-1 and TRBJ2-7; 9 bases map to TRBD1. CDR3 length: 14 residues. The germline CDR1 and CDR2 sequences are SGHRS and YFSETQ. Trimming took 3 bases from V and 1 from J; bases not matched to a gene: 2. CDR3 residues: CASSSGQGSYEQYF. Written as DNA, the CDR3 is TGCGCCAGCAGCTCCGGACAGGGGTCCTACGAGCAGTACTTC.

The rearrangement joins TRBV19 to TRBJ1-2; 7 bases agree with TRBD1. The V segment lost 8 bases and the J segment 7 bases; nucleotides outside the gene matches: 22. The CDR3 loop spans 17 amino acids. Germline CDR1 and CDR2: LNHDA and SQIVND (reference sequence). Here the CDR3 DNA reads TGTGCCAGTCGCTTCTCCGGGACAGTGGTTCCGGTGGGTGGCTACACCTTC. Translated: CASRFSGTVVPVGGYTF.